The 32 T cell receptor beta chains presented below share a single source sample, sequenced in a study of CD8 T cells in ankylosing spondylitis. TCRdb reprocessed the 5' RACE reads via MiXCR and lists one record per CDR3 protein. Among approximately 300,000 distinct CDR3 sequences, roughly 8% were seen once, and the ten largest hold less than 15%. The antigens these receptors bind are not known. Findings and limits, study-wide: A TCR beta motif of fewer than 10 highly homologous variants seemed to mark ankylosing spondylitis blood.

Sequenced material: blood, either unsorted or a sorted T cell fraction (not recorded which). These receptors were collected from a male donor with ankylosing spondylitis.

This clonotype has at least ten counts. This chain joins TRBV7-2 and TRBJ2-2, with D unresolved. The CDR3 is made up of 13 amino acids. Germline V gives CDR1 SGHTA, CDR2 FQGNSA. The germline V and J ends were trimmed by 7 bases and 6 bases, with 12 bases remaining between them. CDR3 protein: CASNRVGPGELFF. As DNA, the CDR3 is TGTGCCAGCAATCGGGTGGGCCCCGGGGAGCTGTTTTTT.

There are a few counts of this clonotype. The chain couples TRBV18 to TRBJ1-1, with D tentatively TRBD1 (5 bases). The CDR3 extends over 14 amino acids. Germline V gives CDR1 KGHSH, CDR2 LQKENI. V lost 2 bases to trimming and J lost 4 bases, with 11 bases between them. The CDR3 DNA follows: TGTGCCAGCTCACCAACCGCTGGGGGCACTGAAGCTTTCTTT. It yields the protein CASSPTAGGTEAFF.

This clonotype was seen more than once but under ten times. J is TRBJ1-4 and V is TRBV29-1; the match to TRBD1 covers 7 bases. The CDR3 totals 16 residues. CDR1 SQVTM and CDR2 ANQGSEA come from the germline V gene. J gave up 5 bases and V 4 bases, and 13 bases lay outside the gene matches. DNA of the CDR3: TGCAGCGTTGGGGGGTGGGGCAGGGGGTCAAATGAAAAACTGTTTTTT. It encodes CSVGGWGRGSNEKLFF.

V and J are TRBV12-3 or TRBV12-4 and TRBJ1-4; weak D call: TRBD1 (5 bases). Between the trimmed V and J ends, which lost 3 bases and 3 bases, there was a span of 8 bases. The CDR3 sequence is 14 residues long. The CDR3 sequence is CASSLTVANEKLFF. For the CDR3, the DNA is TGTGCCAGCAGTTTGACAGTTGCTAATGAAAAACTGTTTTTT.

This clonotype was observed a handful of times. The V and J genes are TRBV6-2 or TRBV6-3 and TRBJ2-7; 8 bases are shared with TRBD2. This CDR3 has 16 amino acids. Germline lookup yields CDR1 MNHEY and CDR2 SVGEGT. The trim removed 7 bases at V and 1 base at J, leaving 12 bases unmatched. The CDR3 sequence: CASNPSGSSRSYEQYF. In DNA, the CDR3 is TGTGCCAGCAACCCTAGCGGGTCATCCAGGTCCTACGAGCAGTACTTC.

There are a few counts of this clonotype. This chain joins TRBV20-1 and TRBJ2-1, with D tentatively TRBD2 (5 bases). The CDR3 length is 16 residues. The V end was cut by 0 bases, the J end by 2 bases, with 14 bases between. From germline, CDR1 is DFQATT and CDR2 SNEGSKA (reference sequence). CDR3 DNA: TGCAGTGCTAGAGATGACTATAAAGCAGCCTACAATGAGCAGTTCTTC. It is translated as CSARDDYKAAYNEQFF.

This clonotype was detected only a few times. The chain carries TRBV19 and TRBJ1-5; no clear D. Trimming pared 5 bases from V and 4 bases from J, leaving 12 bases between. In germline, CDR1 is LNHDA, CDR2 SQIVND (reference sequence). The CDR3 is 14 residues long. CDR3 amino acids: CASSPFVVNQPQHF. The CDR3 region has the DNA TGTGCCAGTAGTCCCTTTGTAGTTAATCAGCCCCAGCATTTT.

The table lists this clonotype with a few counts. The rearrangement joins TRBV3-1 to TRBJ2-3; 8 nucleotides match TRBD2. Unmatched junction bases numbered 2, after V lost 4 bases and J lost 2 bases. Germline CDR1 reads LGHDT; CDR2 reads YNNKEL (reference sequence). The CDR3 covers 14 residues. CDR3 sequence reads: CASSRGLDTDTQYF. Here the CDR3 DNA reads TGTGCCAGCAGCCGGGGACTAGACACAGATACGCAGTATTTT.

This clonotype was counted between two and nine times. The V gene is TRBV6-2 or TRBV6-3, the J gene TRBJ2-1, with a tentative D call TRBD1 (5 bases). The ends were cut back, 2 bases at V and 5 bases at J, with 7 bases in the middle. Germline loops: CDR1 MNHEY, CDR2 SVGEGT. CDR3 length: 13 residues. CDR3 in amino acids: CASSYKTDNEQFF. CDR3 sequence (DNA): TGTGCCAGCAGTTACAAGACAGACAATGAGCAGTTCTTC.

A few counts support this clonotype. CDR3 amino acids: CSAIGGIAGGLLGETQYF. The CDR3 bases are TGCAGTGCTATCGGAGGTATAGCGGGAGGCTTACTAGGGGAGACCCAGTACTTC. The gene calls are TRBV20-1 and TRBJ2-5; TRBD2 aligns across 10 bases. V lost 4 bases to trimming and J lost 5 bases; unmatched junction nucleotides: 19. Germline CDR1 DFQATT, CDR2 SNEGSKA (reference sequence). The CDR3 sequence is 18 residues long.

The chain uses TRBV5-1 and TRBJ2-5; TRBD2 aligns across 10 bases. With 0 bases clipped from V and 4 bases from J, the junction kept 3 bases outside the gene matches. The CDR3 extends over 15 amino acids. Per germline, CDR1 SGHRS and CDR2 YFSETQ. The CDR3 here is CASSLARTSGETQYF. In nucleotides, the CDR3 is TGCGCCAGCAGCTTGGCCAGGACTAGCGGAGAGACCCAGTACTTC. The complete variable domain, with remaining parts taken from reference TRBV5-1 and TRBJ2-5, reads KAGVTQTPRYLIKTRGQQVTLSCSPISGHRSVSWYQQTPGQGLQFLFEYFSETQRNKGNFPGRFSGRQFSNSRSEMNVSTLELGDSALYLCASSLARTSGETQYFGPGTRLLVL.

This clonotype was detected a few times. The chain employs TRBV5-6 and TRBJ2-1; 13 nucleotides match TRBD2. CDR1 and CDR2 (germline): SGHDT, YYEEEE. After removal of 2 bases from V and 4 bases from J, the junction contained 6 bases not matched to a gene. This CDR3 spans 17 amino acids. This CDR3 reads CASSLGLAGAAYNEQFF. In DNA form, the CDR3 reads TGTGCCAGCAGCTTAGGACTAGCGGGAGCGGCATACAATGAGCAGTTCTTC.

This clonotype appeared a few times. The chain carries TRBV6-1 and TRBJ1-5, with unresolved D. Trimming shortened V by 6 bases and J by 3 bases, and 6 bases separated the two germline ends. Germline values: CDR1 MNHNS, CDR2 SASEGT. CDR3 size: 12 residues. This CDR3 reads CASRRPNQPQHF. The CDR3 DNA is TGTGCCAGCAGGCGACCCAATCAGCCCCAGCATTTT.

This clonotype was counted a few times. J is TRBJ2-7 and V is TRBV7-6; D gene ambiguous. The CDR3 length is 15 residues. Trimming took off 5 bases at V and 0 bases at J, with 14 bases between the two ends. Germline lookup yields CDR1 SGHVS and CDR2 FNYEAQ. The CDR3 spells CASSVHGASSYEQYF. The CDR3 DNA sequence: TGTGCCAGCAGCGTTCATGGCGCTAGCTCCTACGAGCAGTACTTC.

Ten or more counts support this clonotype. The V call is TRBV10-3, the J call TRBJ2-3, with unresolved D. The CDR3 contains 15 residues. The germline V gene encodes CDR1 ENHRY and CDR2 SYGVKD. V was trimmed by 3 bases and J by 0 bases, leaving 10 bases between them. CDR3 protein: CAISDSVTSTDTQYF. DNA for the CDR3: TGTGCCATCAGTGACAGCGTGACTAGCACAGATACGCAGTATTTT.

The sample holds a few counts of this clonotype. The CDR3 loop is CSAGGTSVSSSYEQYF. The CDR3, as DNA: TGCAGTGCTGGGGGGACTAGCGTATCGAGCTCCTACGAGCAGTACTTC. The J gene is TRBJ2-7, the V gene TRBV20-1; 10 bases fit TRBD2. After removal of 5 bases from V and 0 bases from J, the junction contained 10 bases not matched to a gene. The CDR3 contains 16 residues. The germline V gene has CDR1 DFQATT and CDR2 SNEGSKA (reference sequence).

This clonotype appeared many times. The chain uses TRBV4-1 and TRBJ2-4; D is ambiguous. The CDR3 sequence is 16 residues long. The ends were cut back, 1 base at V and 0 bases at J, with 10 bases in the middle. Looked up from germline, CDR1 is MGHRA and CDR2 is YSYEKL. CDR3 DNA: TGCGCCAGCAGCCAAGTGTCGTTTATAGCCAAAAACATTCAGTACTTC. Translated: CASSQVSFIAKNIQYF.

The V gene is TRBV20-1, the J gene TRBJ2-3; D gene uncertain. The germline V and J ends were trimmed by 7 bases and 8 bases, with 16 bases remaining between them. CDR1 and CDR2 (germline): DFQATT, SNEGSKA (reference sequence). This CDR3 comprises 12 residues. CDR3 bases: TGCAGTGGTTCCAGCGCCTATGGTACGCAGTATTTT. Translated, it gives CSGSSAYGTQYF.

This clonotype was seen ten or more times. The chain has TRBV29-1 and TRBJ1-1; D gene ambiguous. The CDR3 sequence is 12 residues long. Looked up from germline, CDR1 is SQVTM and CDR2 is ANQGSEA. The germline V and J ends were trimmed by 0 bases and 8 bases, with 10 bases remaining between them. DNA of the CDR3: TGCAGCGTTGAAGAAGATTTACCCGAAGCTTTCTTT. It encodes CSVEEDLPEAFF.

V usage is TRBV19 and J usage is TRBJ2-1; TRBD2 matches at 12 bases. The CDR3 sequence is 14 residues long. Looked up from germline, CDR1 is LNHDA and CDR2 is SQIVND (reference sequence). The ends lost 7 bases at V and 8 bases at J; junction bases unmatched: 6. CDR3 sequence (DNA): TGTGCCAGTAACCGACTAGCGGGAGTGGATGAGCAGTTCTTC. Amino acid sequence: CASNRLAGVDEQFF.

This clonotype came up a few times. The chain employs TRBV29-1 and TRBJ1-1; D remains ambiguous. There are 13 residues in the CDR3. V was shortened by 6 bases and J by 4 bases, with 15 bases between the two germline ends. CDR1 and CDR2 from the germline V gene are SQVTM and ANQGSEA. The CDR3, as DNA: TGCAGCGTAGAATACGGTAGATCCACTGAAGCTTTCTTT. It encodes CSVEYGRSTEAFF.

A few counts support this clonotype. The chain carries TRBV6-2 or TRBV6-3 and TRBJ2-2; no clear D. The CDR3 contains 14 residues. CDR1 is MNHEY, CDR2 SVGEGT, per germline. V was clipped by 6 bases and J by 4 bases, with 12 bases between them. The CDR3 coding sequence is TGTGCCAGCAGATACGCCCGTCCCACCGGGGAGCTGTTTTTT. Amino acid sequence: CASRYARPTGELFF.

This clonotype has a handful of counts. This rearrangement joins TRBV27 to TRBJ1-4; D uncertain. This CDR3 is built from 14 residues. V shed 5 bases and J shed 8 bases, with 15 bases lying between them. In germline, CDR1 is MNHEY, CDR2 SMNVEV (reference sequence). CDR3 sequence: CASSPDFRPEKLFF. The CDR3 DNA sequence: TGTGCCAGCAGTCCGGACTTCCGTCCCGAAAAACTGTTTTTT.

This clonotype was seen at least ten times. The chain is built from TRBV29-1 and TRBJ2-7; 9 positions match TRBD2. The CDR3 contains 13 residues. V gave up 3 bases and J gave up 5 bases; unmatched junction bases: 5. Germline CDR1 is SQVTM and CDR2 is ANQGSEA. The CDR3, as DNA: TGCAGCGTTGATAGCGGGAGTGTCAACGAGCAGTACTTC. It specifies CSVDSGSVNEQYF.

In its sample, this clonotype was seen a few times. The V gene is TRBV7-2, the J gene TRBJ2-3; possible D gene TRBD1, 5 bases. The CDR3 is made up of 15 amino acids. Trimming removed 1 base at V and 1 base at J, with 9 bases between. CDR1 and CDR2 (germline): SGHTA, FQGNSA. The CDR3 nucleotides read TGTGCCAGCAGCTTAGTACAGGCTGGCACAGATACGCAGTATTTT. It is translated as CASSLVQAGTDTQYF.

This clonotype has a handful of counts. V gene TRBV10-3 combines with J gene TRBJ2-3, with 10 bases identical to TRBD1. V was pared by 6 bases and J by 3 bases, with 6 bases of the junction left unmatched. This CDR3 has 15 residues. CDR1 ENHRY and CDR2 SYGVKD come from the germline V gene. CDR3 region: CAIRVGQGVTDTQYF. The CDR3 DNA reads TGTGCCATCAGGGTCGGACAGGGGGTAACAGATACGCAGTATTTT.

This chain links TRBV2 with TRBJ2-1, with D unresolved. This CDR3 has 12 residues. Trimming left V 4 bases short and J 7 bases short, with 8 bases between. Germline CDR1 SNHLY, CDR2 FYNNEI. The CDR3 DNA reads TGTGCCAGCAGTGGGCAGTCGAATGAGCAGTTCTTC. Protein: CASSGQSNEQFF.

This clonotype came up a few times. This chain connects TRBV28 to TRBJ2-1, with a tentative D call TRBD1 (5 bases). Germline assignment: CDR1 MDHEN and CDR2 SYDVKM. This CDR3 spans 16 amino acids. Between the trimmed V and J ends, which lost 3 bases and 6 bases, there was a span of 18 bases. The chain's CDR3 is CASSLGGRQPVNEQFF. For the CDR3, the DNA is TGTGCCAGCAGTTTGGGCGGTCGACAGCCGGTCAATGAGCAGTTCTTC.

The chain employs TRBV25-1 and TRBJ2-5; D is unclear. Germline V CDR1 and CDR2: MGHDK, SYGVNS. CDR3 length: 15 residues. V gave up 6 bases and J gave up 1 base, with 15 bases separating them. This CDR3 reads CASSRVGGTQETQYF. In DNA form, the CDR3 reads TGTGCCAGCAGCCGGGTGGGCGGCACCCAAGAGACCCAGTACTTC.

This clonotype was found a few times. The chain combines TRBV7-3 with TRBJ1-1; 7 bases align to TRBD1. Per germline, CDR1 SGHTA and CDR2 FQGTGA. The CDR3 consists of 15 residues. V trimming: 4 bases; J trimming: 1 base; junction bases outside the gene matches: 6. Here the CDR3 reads CASSSTGYGNTEAFF. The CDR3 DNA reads TGTGCCAGCAGCTCGACAGGGTACGGGAACACTGAAGCTTTCTTT.

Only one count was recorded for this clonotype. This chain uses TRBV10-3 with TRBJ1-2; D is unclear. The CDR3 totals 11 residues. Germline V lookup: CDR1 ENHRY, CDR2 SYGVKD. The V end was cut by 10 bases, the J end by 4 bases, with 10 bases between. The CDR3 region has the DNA TGTGCCACATCCTCCCCCTATGGCTACACCTTC. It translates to CATSSPYGYTF.

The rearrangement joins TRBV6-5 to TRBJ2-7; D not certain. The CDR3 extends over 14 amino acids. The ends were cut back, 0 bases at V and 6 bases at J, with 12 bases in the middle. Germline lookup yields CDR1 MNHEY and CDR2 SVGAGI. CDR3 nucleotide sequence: TGTGCCAGCAGTTACTCCGGCCTCCGGGTCGAGCAGTACTTC. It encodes CASSYSGLRVEQYF.